This entry is about one T cell receptor (beta chain). The antigen this receptor binds is unknown. Per-base qualities were not stored, and no clone one base away is much larger. Using the deep immunoSEQ assay, TCR CDR3 regions were amplified from genomic DNA by multiplex PCR. For each cell subset, the extracted genomic DNA was distributed evenly across all wells of several immunoSEQ 96-well plates, and each plate served as one replicate. For unsorted PBMC, roughly 300 ng of genomic DNA, equivalent to about 30,000 T cell genomes, went into each replicate PCR. Genomic DNA from unsorted PBMC was sequenced over ten immunoSEQ deep assay plates. Purified libraries were measured with a Qubit 3.0 fluorometer, size-checked on a Bioanalyzer 2100, and measured again with the KAPA Library Quantification kit. Every immunoSEQ 96-well plate was sequenced on a separate single-read 150-cycle Illumina NextSeq 550 flow cell. The study's processing was this. Because the immunoSEQ output included only junctional sequences and no quality scores, the filtering could not be the same as the filtering used for full-length reads. Sequences were annotated with PyIR, a Python wrapper for IgBLAST v1.9, using IMGT germline references to assign V/J genes and CDR3. Any read was removed if the V/J assignment was weak (E-value above 1e-6), the CDR3 was missing, or the read contained stop codons, out-of-frame junctions, or ambiguous translated residues. A V3J clonotype was defined by an identical inferred V gene, J gene, and CDR3 amino acid sequence. To compute the percentage overlap between repertoires, the number of shared unique clonotypes was divided by the size of the smaller repertoire. Richness of each repertoire was evaluated using RTK rarefaction, the Chao1 estimator, and Recon v2.1 estimates of unobserved clonotypes. The immuneACCESS repertoire file appears here via TCRdb, limited to in-frame rearrangements. These files lack a portion of the clones; in checked studies, under half of the deficit traces to unresolved V genes, and the cause of the others is not known. V and J calls and clone size are copied from that table; D and trimming were computed from the DNA. Recorded for this sample are under 600,000 clones; about 75% of them occurred a single time. The ten largest clones represent around 12% of the sample.

The CDR3, cysteine through phenylalanine, is 16 amino acids long. Here the CDR3 DNA is all that survives: 48 bases in frame from base 1. V has 2 bases trimmed and J has 2 bases trimmed; junction bases matching no gene number 6. In the germline V gene, CDR1 corresponds to SGHTA and CDR2 to FQGTGA. Donors were healthy HIV-negative adults with no recently reported acute infections or vaccinations. Every donor was a Caucasian adult residing in Nashville, Tennessee, USA. For unsorted samples, roughly 81 million PBMCs were counted and genomic DNA was extracted with the QIAamp DNA Blood Mini kit. Blood was collected by leukapheresis, and PBMCs were isolated by Ficoll-Histopaque density gradient centrifugation and then cryopreserved in liquid nitrogen vapor phase. These data belong to a study of shared clonotypes between healthy human individuals (TCRdb year 2020). Study-wide context: Two women and a few men aged 18 to 49 years were included in the cohort. To estimate repertoire size and how much clonotypes are shared between individuals, the study performed deep sequencing of blood TCR repertoires from five healthy adults. To increase sequencing depth and limit assay-specific biases, TCR repertoire library preparation and sequencing were carried out by different laboratories using diverse techniques. Each donor's leukapheresis produced roughly between roughly 0.85 and 10 billion PBMCs. Here is what the overall study found, with its caveats: Sampling was restricted to blood, and TCR repertoires in tissues likely differ from the TCR repertoires found in blood. Because the study included only a small number of donors, the genetic and exposure-history diversity represented was limited. Pairwise subsampling indicated that sequencing depth was expected to affect the degree of clonotype sharing among donors.

The source of this sequence is a woman in her 40s in good health. Some clones in this sample may be carry-over from other donors' samples. Material for sequencing was PBMCs. The V gene is TRBV7-3 and the J gene is TRBJ1-2, and 9 junctional nucleotides match TRBD1. CDR3 reads: CASSLSRDRVNYGYTF. The nucleotide sequence reads TGTGCCAGCAGCTTATCCCGGGACAGGGTCAACTATGGCTACACCTTC.